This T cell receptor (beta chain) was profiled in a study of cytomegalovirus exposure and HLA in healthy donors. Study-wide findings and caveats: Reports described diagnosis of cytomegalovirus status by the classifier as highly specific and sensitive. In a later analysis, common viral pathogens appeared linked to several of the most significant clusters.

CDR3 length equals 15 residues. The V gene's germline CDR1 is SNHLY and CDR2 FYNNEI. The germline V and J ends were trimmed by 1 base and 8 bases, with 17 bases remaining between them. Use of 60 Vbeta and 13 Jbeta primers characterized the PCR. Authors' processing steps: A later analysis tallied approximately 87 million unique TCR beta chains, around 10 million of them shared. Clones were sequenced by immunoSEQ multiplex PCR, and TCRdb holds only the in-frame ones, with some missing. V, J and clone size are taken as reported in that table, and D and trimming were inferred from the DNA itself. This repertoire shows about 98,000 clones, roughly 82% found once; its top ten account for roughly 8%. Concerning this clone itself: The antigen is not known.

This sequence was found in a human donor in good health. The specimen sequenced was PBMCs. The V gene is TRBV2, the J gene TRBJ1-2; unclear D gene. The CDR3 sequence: CASSEVLSRAAGYTF. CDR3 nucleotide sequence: TGTGCCAGCAGTGAAGTATTATCCCGCGCTGCGGGCTACACCTTC.